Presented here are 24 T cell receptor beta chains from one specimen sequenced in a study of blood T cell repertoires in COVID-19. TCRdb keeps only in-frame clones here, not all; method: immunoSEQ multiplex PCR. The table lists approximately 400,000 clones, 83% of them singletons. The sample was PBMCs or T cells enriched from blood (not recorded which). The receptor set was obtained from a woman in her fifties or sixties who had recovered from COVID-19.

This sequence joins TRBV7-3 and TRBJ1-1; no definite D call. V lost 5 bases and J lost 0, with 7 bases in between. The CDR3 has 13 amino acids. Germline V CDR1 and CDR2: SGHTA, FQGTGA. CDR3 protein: CASSREMNTEAFF. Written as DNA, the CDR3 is TGTGCCAGCAGCAGGGAGATGAACACTGAAGCTTTCTTT. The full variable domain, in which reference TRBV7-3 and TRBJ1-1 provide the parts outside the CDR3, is GAGVSQTPSNKVTEKGKYVELRCDPISGHTALYWYRQSLGQGPEFLIYFQGTGAADDSGLPNDRFFAVRPEGSVSTLKIQRTERGDSAVYLCASSREMNTEAFFGQGTRLTVV.

CDR3 nucleotide sequence: TGTGCCAGTAGAGCACTACGGACAGGGGGAAATTCACCCCTCCACTTT. It yields the protein CASRALRTGGNSPLHF. J is TRBJ1-6 and V is TRBV19; 10 bases are a match to TRBD1. Germline V gene data show CDR1 as LNHDA and CDR2 as SQIVND (reference sequence). The ends lost 6 bases at V and 7 bases at J; junction bases unmatched: 9. This CDR3 spans 16 amino acids.

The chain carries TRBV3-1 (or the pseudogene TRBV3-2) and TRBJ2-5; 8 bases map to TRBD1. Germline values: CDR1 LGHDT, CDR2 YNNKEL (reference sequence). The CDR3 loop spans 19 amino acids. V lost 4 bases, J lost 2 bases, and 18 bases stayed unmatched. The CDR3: CASSPDRGFRIHKQETQYF. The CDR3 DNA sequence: TGTGCCAGCAGCCCCGACAGGGGATTTCGGATACATAAACAAGAGACCCAGTACTTC.

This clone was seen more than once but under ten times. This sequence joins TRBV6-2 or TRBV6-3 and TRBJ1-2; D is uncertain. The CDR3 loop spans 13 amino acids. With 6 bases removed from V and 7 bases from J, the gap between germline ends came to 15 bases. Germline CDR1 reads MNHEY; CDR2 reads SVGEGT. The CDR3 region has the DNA TGTGCCAGCAGCCAACAGCGGAGAGGTGGCTACACCTTC. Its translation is CASSQQRRGGYTF.

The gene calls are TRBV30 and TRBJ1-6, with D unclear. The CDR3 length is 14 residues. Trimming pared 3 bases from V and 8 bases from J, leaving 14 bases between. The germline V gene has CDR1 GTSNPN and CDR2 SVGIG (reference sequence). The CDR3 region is CAWRNPGVYSPLHF. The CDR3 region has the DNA TGTGCCTGGAGAAACCCGGGTGTCTATTCACCCCTCCACTTT.

The CDR3 is CASSLARTGYRGYTF. The DNA for the CDR3 is TGTGCCAGCAGCTTAGCGCGGACAGGGTACCGTGGCTACACCTTC. The rearrangement joins TRBV7-9 to TRBJ1-2, with 8 bases aligning to TRBD1. The trim removed 0 bases at V and 7 bases at J, leaving 7 bases unmatched. Per germline, CDR1 SEHNR and CDR2 FQNEAQ (reference sequence). The CDR3 has 15 amino acids.

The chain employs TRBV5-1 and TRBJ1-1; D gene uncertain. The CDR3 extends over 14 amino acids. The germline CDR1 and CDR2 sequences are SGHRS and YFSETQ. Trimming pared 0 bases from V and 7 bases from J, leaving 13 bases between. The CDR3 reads CASSLAGITIEAFF. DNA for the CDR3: TGCGCCAGCAGCTTGGCCGGGATAACAATTGAAGCTTTCTTT.

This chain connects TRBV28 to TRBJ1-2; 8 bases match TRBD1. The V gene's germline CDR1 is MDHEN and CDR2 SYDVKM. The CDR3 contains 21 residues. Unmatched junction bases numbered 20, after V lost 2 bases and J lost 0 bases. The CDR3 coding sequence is TGTGCCAGCAGTTTAAACCCTGGGACAGGCGCCTACCCGATCTCTAACTATGGCTACACCTTC. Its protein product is CASSLNPGTGAYPISNYGYTF.

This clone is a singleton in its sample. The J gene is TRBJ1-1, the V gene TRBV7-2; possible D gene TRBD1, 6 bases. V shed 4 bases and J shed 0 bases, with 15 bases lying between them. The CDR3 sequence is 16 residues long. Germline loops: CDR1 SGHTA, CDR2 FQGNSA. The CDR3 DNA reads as TGTGCCAGCAGCTCACCGGACAGACATCTGAACACTGAAGCTTTCTTT. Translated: CASSSPDRHLNTEAFF.

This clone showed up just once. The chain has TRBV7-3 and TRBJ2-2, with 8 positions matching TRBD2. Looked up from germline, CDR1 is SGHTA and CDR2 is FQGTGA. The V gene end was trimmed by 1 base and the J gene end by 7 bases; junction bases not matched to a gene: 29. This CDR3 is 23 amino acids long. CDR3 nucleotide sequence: TGTGCCAGCAGCTTAAAATCCCCCCGTAGCGGCCCTTCAAGCGGGAGTGGTATCGGGGAGCTGTTTTTT. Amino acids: CASSLKSPRSGPSSGSGIGELFF.

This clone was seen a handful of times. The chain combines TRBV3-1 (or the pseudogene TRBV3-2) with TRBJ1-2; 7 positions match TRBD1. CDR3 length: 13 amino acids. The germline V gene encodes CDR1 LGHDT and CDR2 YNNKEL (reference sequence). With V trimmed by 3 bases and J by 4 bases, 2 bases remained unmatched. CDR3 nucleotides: TGTGCCAGCAGCCACACAGGGGCCTATGGCTACACCTTC. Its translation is CASSHTGAYGYTF.

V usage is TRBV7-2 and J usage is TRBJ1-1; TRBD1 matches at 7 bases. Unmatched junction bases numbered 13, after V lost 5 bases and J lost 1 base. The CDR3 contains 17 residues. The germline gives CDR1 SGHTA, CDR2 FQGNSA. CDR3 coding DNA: TGTGCCAGCAGCCTTAGGACCCCCGGGACAGCGAACACTGAAGCTTTCTTT. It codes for CASSLRTPGTANTEAFF.

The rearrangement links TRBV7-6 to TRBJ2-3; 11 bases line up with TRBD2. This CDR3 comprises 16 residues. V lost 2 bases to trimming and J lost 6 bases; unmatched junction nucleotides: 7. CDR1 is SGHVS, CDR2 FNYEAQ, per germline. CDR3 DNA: TGTGCCAGCAGCTTACTAGCGGGGGGACCCGCGGATACGCAGTATTTT. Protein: CASSLLAGGPADTQYF.

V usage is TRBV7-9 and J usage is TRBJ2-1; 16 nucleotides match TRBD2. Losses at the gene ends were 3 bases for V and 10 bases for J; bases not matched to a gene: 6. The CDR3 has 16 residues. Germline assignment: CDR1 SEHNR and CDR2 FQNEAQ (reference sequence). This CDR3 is CASSLGLAGGDGEQFF. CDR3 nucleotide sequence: TGTGCCAGCAGCTTGGGACTAGCGGGAGGGGATGGGGAGCAGTTCTTC.

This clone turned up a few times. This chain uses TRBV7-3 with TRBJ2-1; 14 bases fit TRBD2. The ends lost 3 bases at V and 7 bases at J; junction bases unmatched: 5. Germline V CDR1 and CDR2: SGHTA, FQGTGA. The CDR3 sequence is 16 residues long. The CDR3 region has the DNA TGTGCCAGCAGCTTCGCGGGACTAGCGGGAGATAATGAGCAGTTCTTC. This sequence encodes CASSFAGLAGDNEQFF.

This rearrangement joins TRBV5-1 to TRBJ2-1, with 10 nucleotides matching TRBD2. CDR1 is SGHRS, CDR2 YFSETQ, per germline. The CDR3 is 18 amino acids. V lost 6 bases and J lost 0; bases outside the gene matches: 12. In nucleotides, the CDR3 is TGCGCCAGCACCCCTTCTAGCGGGGGCCTCGGCTCCTACAATGAGCAGTTCTTC. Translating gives CASTPSSGGLGSYNEQFF.

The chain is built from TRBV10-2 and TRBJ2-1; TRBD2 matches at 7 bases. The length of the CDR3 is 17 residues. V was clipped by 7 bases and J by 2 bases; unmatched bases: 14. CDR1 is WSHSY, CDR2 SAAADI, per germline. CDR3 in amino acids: CASIRDHSGLTYNEQFF. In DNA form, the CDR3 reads TGCGCCAGCATTCGCGACCATAGCGGGTTGACCTACAATGAGCAGTTCTTC.

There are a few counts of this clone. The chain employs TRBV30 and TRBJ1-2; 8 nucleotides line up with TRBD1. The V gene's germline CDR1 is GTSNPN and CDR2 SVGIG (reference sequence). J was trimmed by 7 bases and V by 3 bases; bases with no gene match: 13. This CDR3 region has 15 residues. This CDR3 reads CAWSLLLTGETGYTF. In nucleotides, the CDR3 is TGTGCCTGGAGCCTTTTACTGACAGGGGAGACTGGCTACACCTTC.

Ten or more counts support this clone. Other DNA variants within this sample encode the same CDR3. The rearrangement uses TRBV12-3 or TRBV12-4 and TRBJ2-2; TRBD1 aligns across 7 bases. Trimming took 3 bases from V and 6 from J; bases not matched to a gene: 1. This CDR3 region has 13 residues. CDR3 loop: CASSFQGAGELFF. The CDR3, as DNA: TGTGCCAGCAGTTTCCAGGGGGCCGGGGAGCTGTTTTTT.

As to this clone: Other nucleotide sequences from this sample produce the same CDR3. CDR3 residues: CASSFSNYGYTF. CDR3 in DNA: TGTGCCAGCAGCTTTAGTAACTATGGCTACACCTTC. The V call is TRBV7-2, the J call TRBJ1-2, with D hard to call. The CDR3 is 12 amino acids. V lost 3 bases, J lost 1 base, and 3 bases lay in between. Germline V gene lookup returns CDR1 SGHTA and CDR2 FQGNSA.

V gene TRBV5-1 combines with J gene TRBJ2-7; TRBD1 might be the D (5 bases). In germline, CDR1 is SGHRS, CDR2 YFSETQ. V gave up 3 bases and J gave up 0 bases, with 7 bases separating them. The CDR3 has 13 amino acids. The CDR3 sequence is CASSSDNSYEQYF. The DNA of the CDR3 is TGCGCCAGCAGCTCGGACAACTCCTACGAGCAGTACTTC.

For the CDR3, the DNA is TGTGCCAGCAGTTCCACTAGCGGGAGAACAGATACGCAGTATTTT. Translated, it gives CASSSTSGRTDTQYF. This chain links TRBV2 with TRBJ2-3; 11 bases line up with TRBD2. J lost 3 bases, V lost 5 bases, and 4 bases had no gene match. This CDR3 has 15 amino acids. Germline V CDR1 and CDR2: SNHLY, FYNNEI.

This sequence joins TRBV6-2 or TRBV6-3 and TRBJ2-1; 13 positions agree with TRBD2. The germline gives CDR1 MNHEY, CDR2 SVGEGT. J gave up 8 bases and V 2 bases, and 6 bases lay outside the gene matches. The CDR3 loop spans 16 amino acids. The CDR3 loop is CASSYRGTSGIDEQFF. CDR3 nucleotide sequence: TGTGCCAGCAGTTACCGAGGGACTAGCGGGATCGATGAGCAGTTCTTC.

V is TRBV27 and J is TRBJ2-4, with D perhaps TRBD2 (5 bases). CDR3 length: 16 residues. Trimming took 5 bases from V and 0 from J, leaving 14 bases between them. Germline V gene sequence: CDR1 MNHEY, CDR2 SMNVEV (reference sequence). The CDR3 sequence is CASSPEANLAKNIQYF. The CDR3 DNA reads TGTGCCAGCAGTCCGGAGGCAAATCTAGCCAAAAACATTCAGTACTTC.